A selection of T cell receptor beta chains follows, all from one sample in a study of T cell responses to AZD1222 COVID-19 vaccine. Assay: immunoSEQ multiplex PCR; the TCRdb copy retains only in-frame clones and omits some. The repertoire holds over 120,000 clones, with about 91% as singletons. The specimen comprised peripheral blood, sampled on day 0 of AZD1222 vaccination. The receptors here all came from an adult in good health. CDR3s include the opening cysteine and the closing phenylalanine or tryptophan. Each record gives: J gene, clone size, V gene, D gene, CDR3 protein, CDR3 DNA. A D gene is named only where the DNA matches it firmly. Some rows have no size entry. The others give once, few or many, or a class for an expanded clone.

J: TRBJ1-4; size: once; V: TRBV3-1/TRBV3-2; D: .; CDR3: CASSQDLEKLFF; DNA: TGTGCCAGCAGCCAAGATTTGGAAAAACTGTTTTTT
J: TRBJ2-2; size: once; V: TRBV7-2; D: .; CDR3: CASNPVGGGSGELFF; DNA: TGTGCCAGCAACCCTGTGGGAGGGGGCTCCGGGGAGCTGTTTTTT
J: TRBJ2-1; size: once; V: TRBV6-4; D: .; CDR3: CASSDEEDAMEQFF; DNA: TGTGCCAGCAGTGACGAAGAGGACGCTATGGAGCAGTTCTTC
J: TRBJ2-7; size: .; V: TRBV3-1/TRBV3-2; D: .; CDR3: CASTRGLSYEQYF; DNA: TGTGCCAGCACCCGGGGACTTTCCTACGAGCAGTACTTC
J: TRBJ2-2; size: .; V: TRBV7-2; D: .; CDR3: CASSFGLRDTGELFF; DNA: TGTGCCAGCAGCTTTGGTCTGCGGGACACCGGGGAGCTGTTTTTT
J: TRBJ1-1; size: .; V: TRBV18; D: .; CDR3: CASSPVLANTEAFF; DNA: TGTGCCAGCTCACCAGTTCTGGCAAACACTGAAGCTTTCTTT
J: TRBJ2-7; size: .; V: TRBV7-9; D: .; CDR3: CASSLGGGISYEQYF; DNA: TGTGCCAGCAGCTTAGGTGGCGGAATTTCCTACGAGCAGTACTTC
J: TRBJ1-2; size: .; V: TRBV6-5; D: .; CDR3: CASSSRDLYGYTF; DNA: TGTGCCAGCAGTTCCAGGGACCTCTATGGCTACACCTTC
J: TRBJ1-3; size: .; V: TRBV6-7; D: .; CDR3: CANDLRTHIRSGNTIYF; DNA: TGTGCCAACGACCTGCGGACACACATTCGCTCTGGAAACACCATATATTTT
J: TRBJ2-7; size: .; V: TRBV12-5; D: .; CDR3: CASGLGSPPESSYEQYF; DNA: TGTGCTAGTGGTTTGGGAAGTCCCCCAGAGTCATCCTACGAGCAGTACTTC
J: TRBJ1-1; size: .; V: TRBV6-5; D: .; CDR3: CASSYSSQSEAFF; DNA: TGTGCCAGCAGTTACTCCTCGCAGTCTGAAGCTTTCTTT
J: TRBJ1-3; size: .; V: TRBV4-3; D: TRBD1; CDR3: CASSPGTASGNTIYF; DNA: TGCGCCAGCAGCCCTGGGACAGCAAGTGGAAACACCATATATTTT
J: TRBJ1-1; size: .; V: TRBV28; D: .; CDR3: CASSSDLEAFF; DNA: TGTGCCAGCAGCTCGGACCTTGAAGCTTTCTTT
J: TRBJ2-1; size: .; V: TRBV21-1; D: .; CDR3: CASSNQAGENNEQFF; DNA: TGTGCCAGCAGCAATCAAGCGGGGGAGAACAATGAGCAGTTCTTC
J: TRBJ1-2; size: .; V: TRBV27; D: .; CDR3: CASSFRYTF; DNA: TGTGCCAGCAGCTTTCGGTACACCTTC
J: TRBJ2-1; size: .; V: TRBV11-2; D: TRBD1; CDR3: CASSYGTGARPEQFF; DNA: TGTGCCAGCAGCTACGGGACAGGGGCTCGGCCTGAGCAGTTCTTC
J: TRBJ2-1; size: .; V: TRBV18; D: .; CDR3: CASSPSGTLRDEQFF; DNA: TGTGCCAGCTCACCGTCCGGGACCCTGAGGGATGAGCAGTTCTTC
J: TRBJ2-3; size: .; V: TRBV6-5; D: TRBD2; CDR3: CASSYPGRDTQYF; DNA: TGTGCCAGCAGTTACCCCGGGAGGGATACGCAGTATTTT
J: TRBJ2-1; size: .; V: TRBV7-2; D: TRBD2; CDR3: CASSLTRLAGHNEQFF; DNA: TGTGCCAGCAGCCTGACCCGACTAGCGGGGCACAATGAGCAGTTCTTC
J: TRBJ1-5; size: .; V: TRBV7-2; D: TRBD1; CDR3: CASSLQTGNNQPQHF; DNA: TGTGCCAGCAGCCTCCAGACAGGGAACAATCAGCCCCAGCATTTT
J: TRBJ1-4; size: once; V: TRBV3-1/TRBV3-2; D: .; CDR3: CASSQEIGTREKLFF; DNA: TGTGCCAGCAGCCAAGAAATAGGGACGAGGGAAAAACTGTTTTTT
J: TRBJ2-1; size: medium-sized; V: TRBV6-4; D: TRBD2; CDR3: CASSESGGSINEQFF; DNA: TGTGCCAGCAGTGAAAGCGGGGGGTCAATCAATGAGCAGTTCTTC